The TCR beta chain under discussion was sequenced for a study of shared clonotypes between healthy human individuals. Clones were read by immunoSEQ multiplex PCR, and TCRdb kept only the in-frame ones, dropping some. The table has 650,000 to 700,000 clones, roughly 91% seen once. In CD8 memory, CD45RO+ cells were put together with CCR7-negative CD45RA+ TemRA cells. The CDR3 has 16 residues. Trimming took off 0 bases at V and 5 bases at J, with 14 bases between the two ends. Germline V gene lookup returns CDR1 LGHNA and CDR2 YNFKEQ. This rearrangement joins TRBV4-2 to TRBJ2-1, with unresolved D. This clonotype originated in a man aged 18 to 35 in good health. Some clones in this sample may be carry-over from other donors' samples. Source material: memory CD8+ T cells from PBMCs. The subset here: CD45RO+ cells pooled with CCR7-negative TemRA cells. The CDR3 DNA follows: TGTGCCAGCAGCCAAGATCTAGGCCGCGCCCACAATGAGCAGTTCTTC. Protein: CASSQDLGRAHNEQFF.